This T cell receptor (beta chain) was sequenced for a study of OX40 agonist ivuxolimab in advanced cancers. Study information: Partial response was recorded in three patients: one hepatocellular carcinoma and two cutaneous melanoma cases.

The CDR3 runs 15 residues. The trim removed 6 bases at V and 10 bases at J, leaving 12 bases unmatched. Germline assignment: CDR1 SNHLY and CDR2 FYNNEI. Autoimmune disease history or systemic immunosuppression led to patients being barred. Blood sampling took place at baseline, cycle 4 day 1, and cycle 7 day 1. Method: immunoSEQ multiplex PCR; TCRdb's copy keeps in-frame clones and lacks some. In the table there are about 74,000 clones, roughly 84% of which are singletons. Here the sequenced sample was CD4+ or CD8+ T cells sorted from blood, taken in a trial of the OX40 agonist ivuxolimab. The chain has TRBV2 and TRBJ2-1; 10 bases match TRBD2. This sequence originates from an adult with an advanced solid tumor such as melanoma, head and neck, liver or kidney cancer. The CDR3 loop reads CASSPRTSGLLEQFF. The CDR3 region has the DNA TGTGCCAGCAGCCCCAGGACTAGCGGACTTTTGGAGCAGTTCTTC. The full variable domain, with the rest looked up from reference TRBV2 and TRBJ2-1, is EPEVTQTPSHQVTQMGQEVILRCVPISNHLYFYWYRQILGQKVEFLVSFYNNEISEKSEIFDDQFSVERPDGSNFTLKIRSTKLEDSAMYFCASSPRTSGLLEQFFGPGTRLTVL.